What follows are 4 T cell receptor beta chains derived from one specimen sequenced in a study of cytomegalovirus exposure and HLA in healthy donors. A multiplex PCR was run with 60 Vbeta primers and 13 Jbeta primers. TCRdb's copy holds only in-frame clones and misses some; the assay was immunoSEQ multiplex PCR. The data contain around 130,000 clones, about 80% of them seen just once; the ten biggest clones take up 5% to 6.5%. Material: PBMCs. The receptors were sampled from a man aged 25-45 years in good health and CMV-seronegative.

The V and J genes are TRBV29-1 and TRBJ2-1; no definite D call. The CDR3 consists of 15 residues. Germline V lookup: CDR1 SQVTM, CDR2 ANQGSEA. V gave up 2 bases and J gave up 1 base, with 12 bases separating them. The CDR3 nucleotides are TGCAGCGTTGAACAACGGTTTGAATCCTACAATGAGCAGTTCTTC. This translates into CSVEQRFESYNEQFF.

The J gene is TRBJ2-7, the V gene TRBV19; TRBD2 matches 12 bases. The CDR3 is 13 amino acids. Trimming removed 7 bases from V and 6 bases from J; junction bases left unmatched: 4. Germline V CDR1 and CDR2: LNHDA, SQIVND (reference sequence). The CDR3 loop reads CASKLAGGVEQYF. The CDR3 coding sequence is TGTGCCAGTAAACTAGCGGGAGGAGTCGAGCAGTACTTC.

This chain uses TRBV28 with TRBJ2-7; TRBD2 matches at 12 bases. The germline V gene has CDR1 MDHEN and CDR2 SYDVKM. J was trimmed by 5 bases and V by 6 bases; bases with no gene match: 20. The CDR3 contains 19 residues. CDR3 sequence reads: CASSYPPTSGRRRGHEQYF. Here the CDR3 DNA reads TGTGCCAGCAGCTACCCCCCGACTAGCGGGAGACGCCGAGGCCACGAGCAGTACTTC.

The chain couples TRBV5-1 to TRBJ2-1, with 7 bases matching TRBD1. There are 17 residues in the CDR3. Trimming cost V 6 bases and J 6 bases; bases outside gene matches: 18. Germline V gene data show CDR1 as SGHRS and CDR2 as YFSETQ. CDR3 bases: TGCGCCAGCATCTCCCCGTTGGGGGACAGCCCTACCAATGAGCAGTTCTTC. Its translation is CASISPLGDSPTNEQFF.